The sequence of this TCR beta chain was determined in a study of sequential checkpoint blockade in melanoma (dated by TCRdb to the late 2010s). Study-wide context: Using 1:1 randomization, the trial assigned patients either to first-line nivolumab followed by ipilimumab (arm A) or to ipilimumab followed by nivolumab (arm B). Maintenance nivolumab was given following each of the two trial sequences.

TCRbeta CDR3 regions were immunosequenced from genomic DNA with the immunoSEQ Assay. Prior to high-throughput sequencing, genomic DNA was amplified by bias-controlled multiplex PCR. The authors' pipeline ran thus. To quantify the absolute abundance of each unique TCRbeta CDR3 region, the sequences were collapsed and filtered. Clonality, defined as 1 minus Pielou's evenness, was calculated using only productive rearrangements. A previously published method was used to identify clones whose frequencies were significantly greater in on-treatment samples than in baseline samples. In its TCRdb copy, this immuneACCESS table keeps in-frame sequences only and misses some clones. Where compared with another copy, unresolved V genes explain less than half of these, and the others have no known cause. V, J and clone size were drawn from that table, and D and trimming were deduced from the DNA. This sample has about 28,000 clones in its table, and approximately 75% of those were observed once. The top ten clones comprise roughly 15% of the sample.

The investigation overall reported the following: Validation of the response-prediction model combining TCR metrics and mutation burden is needed in larger, independent patient cohorts.

This clone was counted a single time. The antigen this receptor binds is unknown. No much larger clonotype is one base removed from it; base qualities were not supplied. The intended sense of this specimen's treatment or condition label: randomized to nivolumab then ipilimumab (arm A) or the reverse (arm B). Prior DNA-damaging chemotherapy had not been received by any trial patient. Live CD3+CD8+ cells negative for CD19 and CD56 were sorted from thawed PBMCs on a FACS Aria II flow cytometer. The samples were obtained from melanoma patients enrolled in CheckMate 064, an open-label, randomized phase II trial testing sequential checkpoint blockade. Peripheral blood mononuclear cells were collected by leukapheresis, purified using Ficoll-Paque, and frozen in human serum containing roughly 9.1% DMSO. Immediately after sorting, the purity of sorted blood CD3+CD8+ cells was verified to be >98%, after which DNA was extracted.

According to the germline V gene, CDR1 reads MGHRA and CDR2 reads YSYEKL. The CDR3 goes from the cysteine to the phenylalanine over 18 residues. Only the CDR3 DNA is retained, 54 bases long and in frame from the first base. The junction shows trimming of 1 base on V and 6 bases on J, and the gene matches do not reach 15 bases of it. The sequences come from CD8+ T cells sorted from blood (inferred from file names), collected from a patient given nivolumab and ipilimumab in sequence. This chain is built from TRBV4-1 and TRBJ1-2, and 9 junction bases match TRBD1. The receptor comes from a human donor with melanoma. At the DNA level, the sequence is TGCGCCAGCAGCCAAGCCCCCTTGGACAGGGGCGTGGGGAATGGCTACACCTTC. Its coded protein is CASSQAPLDRGVGNGYTF.